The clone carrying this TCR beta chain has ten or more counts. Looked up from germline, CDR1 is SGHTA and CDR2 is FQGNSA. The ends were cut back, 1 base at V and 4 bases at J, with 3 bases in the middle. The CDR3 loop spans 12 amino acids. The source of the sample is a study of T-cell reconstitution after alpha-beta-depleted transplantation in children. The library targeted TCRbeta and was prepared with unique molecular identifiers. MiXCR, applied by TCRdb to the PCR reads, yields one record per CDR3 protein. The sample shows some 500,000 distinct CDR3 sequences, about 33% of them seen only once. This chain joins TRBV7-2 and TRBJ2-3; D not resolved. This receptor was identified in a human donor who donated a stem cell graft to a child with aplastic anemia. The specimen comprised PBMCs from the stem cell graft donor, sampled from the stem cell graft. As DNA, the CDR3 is TGTGCCAGCAGCTTAGTGGCAGATACGCAGTATTTT. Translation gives CASSLVADTQYF. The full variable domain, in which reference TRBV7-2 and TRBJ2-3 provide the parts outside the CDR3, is GAGVSQSPSNKVTEKGKDVELRCDPISGHTALYWYRQSLGQGLEFLIYFQGNSAPDKSGLPSDRFSAERTGGSVSTLTIQRTQQEDSAVYLCASSLVADTQYFGPGTRLTVL.